These 20 T cell receptor beta chains were sequenced from one sample in a study of blood T cells in healthy people across ages. With a J-beta primer mix and a sample-barcoded 5' primer, a second PCR ran about 7 to 12 cycles. Using its own MiXCR run on the 5' RACE reads, TCRdb lists one record per CDR3 protein. The repertoire has fewer than 800,000 distinct CDR3 sequences, about 25% of them found once; the top ten carry 9.4%. The data were also submitted as part of a second study, on T cells of mothers and their children.

Sequences were obtained from blood. These receptors originate from a boy between 5 and 17 years old in good health.

The chain employs TRBV4-2 and TRBJ1-6; the D gene is possibly TRBD1 (5 bases). The V gene lost 0 bases and the J gene lost 12 bases, with 6 bases spanning the gap. Germline loops: CDR1 LGHNA, CDR2 YNFKEQ. The CDR3 is 12 residues long. The CDR3 loop reads CASSQDREPLHF. The CDR3 bases are TGTGCCAGCAGCCAAGACAGGGAACCCCTCCACTTT.

A few counts support this clonotype. The CDR3 DNA follows: TGTGCCAGCAGCGTGTCCGGGACTAGTAACCCCCAGCGGATATCTGAGACCCAGTACTTC. Protein product: CASSVSGTSNPQRISETQYF. The V call is TRBV14, the J call TRBJ2-5; TRBD2 aligns across 8 bases. This CDR3 contains 20 residues. Germline V gives CDR1 SGHDN, CDR2 FVKESK. After removal of 5 bases from V and 5 bases from J, the junction contained 25 bases not matched to a gene.

This clonotype has only a few counts. The chain joins TRBV12-3 or TRBV12-4 to TRBJ2-2; no clear D gene. The CDR3 consists of 12 residues. The V end was cut by 5 bases, the J end by 8 bases, with 9 bases between. The CDR3 DNA follows: TGTGCCAGCAGTCCCATATCTGGGGAGCTGTTTTTT. It translates to CASSPISGELFF.

The chain has TRBV20-1 and TRBJ2-5, with 8 bases aligning to TRBD2. The J segment lost 5 bases and the V segment lost 4 bases, leaving 21 bases of the junction unmatched. The CDR3 is 18 amino acids. The germline CDR1 and CDR2 sequences are DFQATT and SNEGSKA (reference sequence). The CDR3, as DNA: TGCAGTGCTACCCCCCCCGGTTATGGAGCGGGAGAAGGGGAGACCCAGTACTTC. It is translated as CSATPPGYGAGEGETQYF.

The sample holds a few counts of this clonotype. The V gene is TRBV6-6, the J gene TRBJ2-7, with D hard to call. The length of the CDR3 is 16 residues. Germline lookup yields CDR1 MNHNY and CDR2 SVGAGI (reference sequence). Trimming shortened V by 0 bases and J by 0 bases, and 12 bases separated the two germline ends. CDR3 DNA sequence: TGTGCCAGCAGTTACTCTTGGCAGCCCAGCTCCTACGAGCAGTACTTC. It translates to CASSYSWQPSSYEQYF.

This clonotype occurred many times. The J gene is TRBJ2-1, the V gene TRBV29-1; D is perhaps TRBD2 (5 bases). Deletions cut 0 bases from V and 2 bases from J, with 11 bases between. Germline CDR1 and CDR2: SQVTM and ANQGSEA. The CDR3 covers 15 residues. CDR3 protein: CSVEDQAETYNEQFF. The CDR3 DNA is TGCAGCGTTGAAGATCAAGCGGAGACCTACAATGAGCAGTTCTTC.

The V and J genes are TRBV9 and TRBJ2-5, with TRBD2 identical over 9 bases. Matching the DNA end better, TRBJ2-1 makes the J call doubtful. The CDR3 totals 16 residues. Looked up from germline, CDR1 is SGDLS and CDR2 is YYNGEE. Written as DNA, the CDR3 is TGTGCCAGCAGCCCTACGCCAGCGGGGGGTTACAATGAGCAGTTCTTC. Translating gives CASSPTPAGGYNEQFF.

This clonotype was counted between two and nine times. The chain combines TRBV10-3 with TRBJ1-1; D gene ambiguous. CDR1 and CDR2 (germline): ENHRY, SYGVKD. CDR3 size: 11 residues. V shed 6 bases and J shed 2 bases, with 4 bases lying between them. As DNA, the CDR3 is TGTGCCATCAGGGTTAACACTGAAGCTTTCTTT. This codes for CAIRVNTEAFF.

This clonotype was counted ten times or more. The chain carries TRBV7-8 and TRBJ2-3; D is uncertain. Deletions cut 1 base from V and 4 bases from J, with 6 bases between. Germline V CDR1 and CDR2: SGHVS, FQNEAQ. This CDR3 is 13 amino acids long. DNA of the CDR3: TGTGCCAGCAGCTTAGATTTAGCAGATACGCAGTATTTT. It translates to CASSLDLADTQYF. The whole variable domain, remainder taken from reference TRBV7-8 and TRBJ2-3, is GAGVSQSPRYKVAKRGQDVALRCDPISGHVSLFWYQQALGQGPEFLTYFQNEAQLDKSGLPSDRFFAERPEGSVSTLKIQRTQQEDSAVYLCASSLDLADTQYFGPGTRLTVL.

This clonotype appeared a few times. CDR3 region: CASSLLGTGGSGANVLTF. As DNA, the CDR3 is TGTGCCAGCAGCTTATTAGGGACAGGGGGCTCTGGGGCCAACGTCCTGACTTTC. This sequence joins TRBV7-9 and TRBJ2-6; 11 nucleotides line up with TRBD1. V gave up 2 bases and J gave up 0 bases; unmatched junction bases: 3. The CDR3 loop spans 18 amino acids. Germline lookup yields CDR1 SEHNR and CDR2 FQNEAQ (reference sequence). Full variable domain (missing parts from reference TRBV7-9 and TRBJ2-6): DTGVSQNPRHKITKRGQNVTFRCDPISEHNRLYWYRQTLGQGPEFLTYFQNEAQLEKSRLLSDRFSAERPKGSFSTLEIQRTEQGDSAMYLCASSLLGTGGSGANVLTFGAGSRLTVL.

This clonotype came up a few times. The gene calls are TRBV7-2 and TRBJ2-5, with 11 bases fitting TRBD2. The germline V gene has CDR1 SGHTA and CDR2 FQGNSA. The CDR3 contains 16 residues. Trimming cost V 8 bases and J 7 bases; bases outside gene matches: 15. CDR3 amino acids: CASQTWILAGEGTQYF. CDR3 nucleotides: TGTGCCAGCCAAACCTGGATACTAGCGGGAGAAGGGACCCAGTACTTC.

This clonotype has just a few counts. The chain has TRBV5-5 and TRBJ2-1; TRBD1 agrees at 9 bases. In germline, CDR1 is SGHKS, CDR2 YYEKEE (reference sequence). V shed 0 bases, J shed 10 bases, and the junction held 5 bases outside the gene matches. There are 14 residues in the CDR3. CDR3 residues: CASSLGDRVNEQFF. The CDR3, as DNA: TGTGCCAGCAGCTTGGGGGACAGGGTCAACGAGCAGTTCTTC. The full variable domain, completed using reference TRBV5-5 and TRBJ2-1, is DAGVTQSPTHLIKTRGQQVTLRCSPISGHKSVSWYQQVLGQGPQFIFQYYEKEERGRGNFPDRFSARQFPNYSSELNVNALLLGDSALYLCASSLGDRVNEQFFGPGTRLTVL.

The chain links TRBV18 to TRBJ2-6; D not certain. CDR3 length: 17 residues. Germline-derived CDR1 and CDR2 are KGHSH and LQKENI. The ends were cut back, 4 bases at V and 0 bases at J, with 13 bases in the middle. CDR3 bases: TGTGCCAGCTCACACGGACGGATCCTCTCTGGGGCCAACGTCCTGACTTTC. Translated: CASSHGRILSGANVLTF.

The chain combines TRBV4-2 with TRBJ2-3; 12 bases align to TRBD2. Germline V gene sequence: CDR1 LGHNA, CDR2 YNFKEQ. V lost 3 bases to trimming and J lost 0 bases; unmatched junction nucleotides: 4. The CDR3 spans 17 residues. CDR3 sequence (DNA): TGTGCCAGCAGCCAGGGGACTAGCGGGTCGAGCACAGATACGCAGTATTTT. Translating gives CASSQGTSGSSTDTQYF.

This clonotype was seen a few times. The V gene is TRBV2, the J gene TRBJ2-5; D possibly corresponds to TRBD1 (5 bases). Matching the DNA end better, TRBJ2-1 makes the J call doubtful. CDR3 size: 16 residues. Germline V CDR1 and CDR2: SNHLY, FYNNEI. Written as DNA, the CDR3 is TGTGCCAGCAGTGAAGGGCAGGGTAGAGGCTTTTTTGGGCAGTTCTTC. Residues: CASSEGQGRGFFGQFF.

V gene TRBV7-9 combines with J gene TRBJ1-2; D remains ambiguous. Trimming took off 1 base at V and 8 bases at J, with 14 bases between the two ends. The CDR3 extends over 14 amino acids. Germline values: CDR1 SEHNR, CDR2 FQNEAQ (reference sequence). In DNA, the CDR3 is TGTGCCAGCAGCTTAGTGAGCGCTTTAGGAGGCTACACCTTC. Translated, it gives CASSLVSALGGYTF.

The CDR3 protein is CASSSSRANIWAKNIQYF. For the CDR3, the DNA is TGTGCCAGCAGCTCATCGCGGGCCAACATCTGGGCCAAAAACATTCAGTACTTC. The chain employs TRBV12-3 or TRBV12-4 and TRBJ2-4, with a tentative D call TRBD2 (5 bases). The CDR3 has 18 residues. V was shortened by 6 bases and J by 1 base, with 22 bases between the two germline ends.

This clonotype turned up a few times. The CDR3 here is CASKPGDYTGELFF. The CDR3 DNA is TGTGCCAGCAAACCCGGGGATTACACCGGGGAGCTGTTTTTT. The V and J genes are TRBV2 and TRBJ2-2, with D perhaps matching TRBD2 (5 bases). The germline CDR1 and CDR2 sequences are SNHLY and FYNNEI. V shed 7 bases and J shed 3 bases, with 12 bases lying between them. This CDR3 spans 14 amino acids. Full variable domain (outside the CDR3, taken from reference TRBV2 and TRBJ2-2): EPEVTQTPSHQVTQMGQEVILRCVPISNHLYFYWYRQILGQKVEFLVSFYNNEISEKSEIFDDQFSVERPDGSNFTLKIRSTKLEDSAMYFCASKPGDYTGELFFGEGSRLTVL.

The V gene is TRBV6-1, the J gene TRBJ2-7; 7 bases match TRBD1. After removal of 1 base from V and 0 bases from J, the junction contained 6 bases not matched to a gene. Germline V CDR1 and CDR2: MNHNS, SASEGT. This CDR3 spans 16 amino acids. The CDR3 DNA follows: TGTGCCAGCAGTGAAGTTCTCAGGGGGAGCTCCTACGAGCAGTACTTC. It is translated as CASSEVLRGSSYEQYF.

This chain links TRBV28 with TRBJ2-5; 7 bases map to TRBD2. V trimming: 2 bases; J trimming: 4 bases; junction bases outside the gene matches: 13. CDR3 length: 17 residues. The germline gives CDR1 MDHEN, CDR2 SYDVKM. The CDR3 protein is CASSLKGRASWIETQYF. In DNA form, the CDR3 reads TGTGCCAGCAGTTTAAAAGGGAGGGCGAGCTGGATAGAGACCCAGTACTTC.